What follows are 27 T cell receptor beta chains derived from one specimen sequenced in a study of T cell responses to AZD1222 COVID-19 vaccine. This table comes from immunoSEQ multiplex PCR, and its TCRdb copy is limited to in-frame clones, with some not included. The sample lists some 180,000 clones; 85% to 95% were seen once. The specimen was peripheral blood, collected 28 days after the second dose of the MenACWY control vaccine. These receptor sequences come from an adult who received the MenACWY meningococcal vaccine as a control.

The V and J genes are TRBV6-1 and TRBJ1-5; no clear D gene. The CDR3 totals 13 residues. Germline V gene lookup returns CDR1 MNHNS and CDR2 SASEGT. V shed 9 bases and J shed 8 bases, with 17 bases lying between them. CDR3 bases: TGTGCCAGTGGCTTTTTAACGAGTGAGCCCCAGCATTTT. The encoded protein is CASGFLTSEPQHF.

V is TRBV5-4 and J is TRBJ1-1, with D hard to call. V was shortened by 5 bases and J by 1 base, with 12 bases between the two germline ends. Germline V gene sequence: CDR1 SGHNT, CDR2 YYREEE (reference sequence). CDR3 length equals 14 residues. CDR3: CASSHWTENTEAFF. The DNA of the CDR3 is TGTGCCAGCAGTCATTGGACGGAGAACACTGAAGCTTTCTTT.

The chain recombines TRBV9 with TRBJ2-1, with 9 bases identical to TRBD2. J was trimmed by 9 bases and V by 5 bases; bases with no gene match: 12. There are 15 residues in the CDR3. The V gene's germline CDR1 is SGDLS and CDR2 YYNGEE. The CDR3 is CASSIGTSSGAEQFF. CDR3 nucleotide sequence: TGTGCCAGCAGTATAGGGACTAGCTCGGGGGCTGAGCAGTTCTTC.

This chain links TRBV28 with TRBJ1-1; weak D call: TRBD1 (5 bases). The CDR3 sequence is 16 residues long. Between the trimmed V and J ends, which lost 2 bases and 2 bases, there was a span of 15 bases. The germline gives CDR1 MDHEN, CDR2 SYDVKM. The CDR3 loop reads CASSLRTLHPNTEAFF. The CDR3 region has the DNA TGTGCCAGCAGTTTACGGACACTCCACCCTAACACTGAAGCTTTCTTT.

The chain's CDR3 is CASSQDWGGPTNEKLFF. The CDR3 DNA sequence: TGTGCCAGCAGCCAAGATTGGGGGGGCCCAACTAATGAAAAACTGTTTTTT. This chain links TRBV3-1 (or the pseudogene TRBV3-2) with TRBJ1-4; tentatively, D is TRBD1 (6 bases). Germline lookup yields CDR1 LGHDT and CDR2 YNNKEL (reference sequence). The length of the CDR3 is 17 residues. Between the trimmed V and J ends, which lost 0 bases and 0 bases, there was a span of 11 bases.

The rearrangement uses TRBV4-1 and TRBJ2-1, with a tentative D call TRBD2 (5 bases). Germline CDR1 is MGHRA and CDR2 is YSYEKL. The CDR3 has 16 amino acids. With 0 bases removed from V and 7 bases from J, the gap between germline ends came to 16 bases. CDR3 coding DNA: TGCGCCAGCAGCCAAGAAAAAGCGGCGGTCGGTAATGAGCAGTTCTTC. This encodes CASSQEKAAVGNEQFF.

V is TRBV2 and J is TRBJ1-5; the D gene is possibly TRBD1 (6 bases). The CDR3 loop spans 16 amino acids. The germline CDR1 and CDR2 sequences are SNHLY and FYNNEI. Trimming removed 0 bases from V and 6 bases from J, with 15 bases in between. The CDR3 sequence: CASSEAVYRVGQPQHF. The CDR3 nucleotides are TGTGCCAGCAGTGAAGCAGTGTACAGGGTGGGTCAGCCCCAGCATTTT. The complete variable domain, with remaining parts taken from reference TRBV2 and TRBJ1-5, reads EPEVTQTPSHQVTQMGQEVILRCVPISNHLYFYWYRQILGQKVEFLVSFYNNEISEKSEIFDDQFSVERPDGSNFTLKIRSTKLEDSAMYFCASSEAVYRVGQPQHFGDGTRLSIL.

The rearrangement links TRBV7-2 to TRBJ2-3; perhaps TRBD1 as D (5 bases). The germline CDR1 and CDR2 sequences are SGHTA and FQGNSA. The CDR3 runs 13 residues. V lost 4 bases to trimming and J lost 6 bases, with 11 bases between them. CDR3 nucleotides: TGTGCCAGCAGCTCGAATTGGGGCGATACGCAGTATTTT. This sequence encodes CASSSNWGDTQYF.

Remarks on this clone: Other DNA sequences within the sample encode an identical CDR3. CDR3 sequence (DNA): TGTGCCAGCAGTTTAGGGCAGGCTAACTATGGCTACACCTTC. Translated: CASSLGQANYGYTF. V is TRBV28 and J is TRBJ1-2; no reliable D call. Germline lookup yields CDR1 MDHEN and CDR2 SYDVKM. V was pared by 2 bases and J by 0 bases, with 7 bases between. The CDR3 covers 14 residues.

There are a few counts of this clone. The chain joins TRBV7-8 to TRBJ1-1, with 9 bases matching TRBD1. In germline, CDR1 is SGHVS, CDR2 FQNEAQ. Germline trimming cut 0 bases from V and 4 bases from J; bases unmatched to any gene: 3. The CDR3 spans 15 residues. The CDR3 loop reads CASSLAGTGSTEAFF. The CDR3 bases are TGTGCCAGCAGCTTAGCTGGGACAGGGTCCACTGAAGCTTTCTTT. The full variable domain, rest sourced from reference TRBV7-8 and TRBJ1-1, is GAGVSQSPRYKVAKRGQDVALRCDPISGHVSLFWYQQALGQGPEFLTYFQNEAQLDKSGLPSDRFFAERPEGSVSTLKIQRTQQEDSAVYLCASSLAGTGSTEAFFGQGTRLTVV.

The chain combines TRBV3-1 (or the pseudogene TRBV3-2) with TRBJ2-7; D not resolved. Germline loops: CDR1 LGHDT, CDR2 YNNKEL (reference sequence). Trimming removed 4 bases from V and 12 bases from J, with 13 bases in between. The CDR3 is made up of 11 amino acids. In DNA form, the CDR3 reads TGTGCCAGCAGCCTAAGTACCGAGACGTACTTC. It codes for CASSLSTETYF.

V is TRBV3-1 (or the pseudogene TRBV3-2) and J is TRBJ1-6; 11 bases are shared with TRBD1. V was clipped by 4 bases and J by 6 bases; unmatched bases: 5. CDR1 and CDR2 (germline): LGHDT, YNNKEL (reference sequence). This CDR3 has 16 amino acids. CDR3 DNA sequence: TGTGCCAGCAGCCTCCTAGGGACAGGGGGTAATTCACCCCTCCACTTT. Amino acid sequence: CASSLLGTGGNSPLHF.

This sequence joins TRBV5-6 and TRBJ1-4; a possible D gene is TRBD1 (6 bases). There are 17 residues in the CDR3. Germline lookup yields CDR1 SGHDT and CDR2 YYEEEE. V lost 2 bases and J 8 bases, leaving 22 bases between the germline ends. As DNA, the CDR3 is TGTGCCAGCAGCTTAAGGTCATCAGGGGCGATGAAGGAAAAACTGTTTTTT. This encodes CASSLRSSGAMKEKLFF. The variable domain in full, completed from reference TRBV5-6 and TRBJ1-4, reads DAGVTQSPTHLIKTRGQQVTLRCSPKSGHDTVSWYQQALGQGPQFIFQYYEEEERQRGNFPDRFSGHQFPNYSSELNVNALLLGDSALYLCASSLRSSGAMKEKLFFGSGTQLSVL.

The V call is TRBV29-1, the J call TRBJ1-1; D may be TRBD1 (5 bases). The CDR3 is made up of 14 amino acids. Trimming shortened V by 4 bases and J by 3 bases, and 15 bases separated the two germline ends. CDR1 is SQVTM and CDR2 is ANQGSEA in the germline V gene. The CDR3: CSVAHPGRYTEAFF. CDR3 bases: TGCAGCGTTGCCCACCCGGGGCGCTACACTGAAGCTTTCTTT.

This rearrangement joins TRBV5-6 to TRBJ1-6; 9 bases are a match to TRBD1. The length of the CDR3 is 14 residues. V dropped 3 bases and J dropped 8; count of bases not matched to a gene: 3. The germline V gene has CDR1 SGHDT and CDR2 YYEEEE. The CDR3 coding sequence is TGTGCCAGCAGCTCCGGGACAGGGTATTCACCCCTCCACTTT. It encodes CASSSGTGYSPLHF.

This chain links TRBV5-1 with TRBJ1-2; tentatively, D is TRBD1 (5 bases). The CDR3 runs to 15 residues. The V end lost 4 bases, the J end lost 1 base, and 14 bases lay between the germline ends. Germline V gene sequence: CDR1 SGHRS, CDR2 YFSETQ. CDR3 in amino acids: CASSPEGARNYGYTF. The DNA of the CDR3 is TGCGCCAGCAGCCCGGAAGGGGCCCGTAACTATGGCTACACCTTC.

The J gene is TRBJ1-2, the V gene TRBV28, with D uncertain. In germline, CDR1 is MDHEN, CDR2 SYDVKM. This CDR3 comprises 14 residues. V lost 6 bases, J lost 4 bases, and 15 bases lay in between. DNA of the CDR3: TGTGCCAGCAGGGCAGGAGTAGATGGCTATGGCTACACCTTC. Translated, it gives CASRAGVDGYGYTF.

CDR3 loop: CATSDLDGGAFF. The CDR3 DNA reads TGTGCCACCAGTGACTTGGACGGGGGAGCTTTCTTT. This sequence joins TRBV24-1 and TRBJ1-1; tentatively, D is TRBD1 (5 bases). Between the trimmed V and J ends, which lost 4 bases and 10 bases, there was a span of 12 bases. This CDR3 is built from 12 residues. Germline V gene sequence: CDR1 KGHDR, CDR2 SFDVKD.

This chain uses TRBV7-6 with TRBJ1-4, with TRBD1 as a possible D gene (6 bases). Germline values: CDR1 SGHVS, CDR2 FNYEAQ. This CDR3 contains 16 residues. The germline V and J ends were trimmed by 3 bases and 0 bases, with 11 bases remaining between them. The CDR3, as DNA: TGTGCCAGCAGCTTGGGACACTTTGCAACTAATGAAAAACTGTTTTTT. As protein: CASSLGHFATNEKLFF.

The chain carries TRBV27 and TRBJ1-3, with D perhaps matching TRBD1 (6 bases). The CDR3 is 15 amino acids. V was clipped by 5 bases and J by 2 bases, with 13 bases between them. The germline gives CDR1 MNHEY, CDR2 SMNVEV (reference sequence). The CDR3, as DNA: TGTGCCAGCAGTGAGCTACAGGGAGCTGGAAACACCATATATTTT. This gives the protein CASSELQGAGNTIYF.

This chain links TRBV5-6 with TRBJ2-1; TRBD2 agrees at 10 bases. This CDR3 comprises 13 residues. The junction had 9 bases not matched to a gene; V was cut back by 4 bases and J by 14 bases. Germline CDR1 and CDR2: SGHDT and YYEEEE. The CDR3 is CASSKTSGTSKFF. DNA for the CDR3: TGTGCCAGCAGCAAAACTAGCGGGACATCGAAGTTCTTC. The whole variable domain, filled in from reference TRBV5-6 and TRBJ2-1, reads DAGVTQSPTHLIKTRGQQVTLRCSPKSGHDTVSWYQQALGQGPQFIFQYYEEEERQRGNFPDRFSGHQFPNYSSELNVNALLLGDSALYLCASSKTSGTSKFFGPGTRLTVL.

The chain has TRBV11-2 and TRBJ2-3; D uncertain. The V gene lost 1 base and the J gene lost 1 base, with 9 bases spanning the gap. Germline CDR1 is SGHAT and CDR2 is FQNNGV. The CDR3 runs to 15 residues. The CDR3 sequence: CASSLGGARTDTQYF. In nucleotides, the CDR3 is TGTGCCAGCAGCTTAGGAGGTGCACGCACAGATACGCAGTATTTT. The variable domain in full, completed from reference TRBV11-2 and TRBJ2-3, reads EAGVAQSPRYKIIEKRQSVAFWCNPISGHATLYWYQQILGQGPKLLIQFQNNGVVDDSQLPKDRFSAERLKGVDSTLKIQPAKLEDSAVYLCASSLGGARTDTQYFGPGTRLTVL.

The CDR3 spells CASTGTRGQRTEAFF. DNA for the CDR3: TGTGCCAGTACTGGAACGAGGGGGCAGCGCACTGAAGCTTTCTTT. The chain uses TRBV19 and TRBJ1-1; 7 nucleotides line up with TRBD1. The CDR3 consists of 15 residues. The trim removed 7 bases at V and 4 bases at J, leaving 12 bases unmatched. Germline assignment: CDR1 LNHDA and CDR2 SQIVND (reference sequence).

Written as DNA, the CDR3 is TGTGCCAGCAGCCTCCTGGGGACAGGGTCCTACGAGCAGTACTTC. Translation gives CASSLLGTGSYEQYF. The gene calls are TRBV4-2 and TRBJ2-7, with 9 bases matching TRBD1. V gave up 4 bases and J gave up 1 base; unmatched junction bases: 5. Germline loops: CDR1 LGHNA, CDR2 YNFKEQ. This CDR3 region has 15 residues.

The chain carries TRBV11-2 and TRBJ1-2; TRBD1 agrees at 8 bases. V shed 1 base, J shed 7 bases, and the junction held 5 bases outside the gene matches. The germline V gene has CDR1 SGHAT and CDR2 FQNNGV. The CDR3 runs 14 residues. CDR3 sequence (DNA): TGTGCCAGCAGCTTAGTTCGCCAGGGGGCTGGCTACACCTTC. It yields the protein CASSLVRQGAGYTF.

This clone has a single count. The V call is TRBV28, the J call TRBJ1-1, with D perhaps TRBD1 (5 bases). Per germline, CDR1 MDHEN and CDR2 SYDVKM. Deletions cut 4 bases from V and 3 bases from J, with 15 bases between. The CDR3 is made up of 15 amino acids. The CDR3 coding sequence is TGTGCCAGCAGTTACCTATCGGACAAGGACACTGAAGCTTTCTTT. It codes for CASSYLSDKDTEAFF.

This chain connects TRBV19 to TRBJ1-4; 10 positions match TRBD1. Per the germline V gene, CDR1 is LNHDA and CDR2 is SQIVND (reference sequence). The CDR3 is made up of 16 amino acids. After removal of 5 bases from V and 10 bases from J, the junction contained 13 bases not matched to a gene. CDR3 coding DNA: TGTGCCAGTAGTGGAGCAGGACAGGGGGTAGGGGGAAAACTGTTTTTT. It yields the protein CASSGAGQGVGGKLFF.